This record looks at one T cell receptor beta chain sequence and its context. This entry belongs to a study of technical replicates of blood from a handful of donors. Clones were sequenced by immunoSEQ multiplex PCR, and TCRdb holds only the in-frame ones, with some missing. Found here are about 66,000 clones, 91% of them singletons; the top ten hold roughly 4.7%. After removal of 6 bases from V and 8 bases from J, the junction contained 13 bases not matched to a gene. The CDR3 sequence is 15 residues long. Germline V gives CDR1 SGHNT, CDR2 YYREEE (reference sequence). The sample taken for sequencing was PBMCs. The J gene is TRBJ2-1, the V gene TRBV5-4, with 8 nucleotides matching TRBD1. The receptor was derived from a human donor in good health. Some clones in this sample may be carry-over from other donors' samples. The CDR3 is CASNGMGRGLDEQFF. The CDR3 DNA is TGTGCCAGCAACGGAATGGGCAGGGGGCTGGATGAGCAGTTCTTC.